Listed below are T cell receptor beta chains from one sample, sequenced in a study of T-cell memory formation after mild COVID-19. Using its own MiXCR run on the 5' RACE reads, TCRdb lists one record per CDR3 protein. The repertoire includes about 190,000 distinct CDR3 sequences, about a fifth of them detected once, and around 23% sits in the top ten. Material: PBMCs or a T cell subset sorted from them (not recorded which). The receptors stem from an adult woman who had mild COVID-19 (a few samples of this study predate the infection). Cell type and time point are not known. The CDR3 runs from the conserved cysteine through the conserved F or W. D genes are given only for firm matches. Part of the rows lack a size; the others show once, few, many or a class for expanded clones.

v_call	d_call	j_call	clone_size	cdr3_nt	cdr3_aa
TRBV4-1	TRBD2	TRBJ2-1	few	TGCGCCAGCAGCCCCGGGGCTAGCGGGGTCCGAAGTCATGAGCAGTTCTTC	CASSPGASGVRSHEQFF
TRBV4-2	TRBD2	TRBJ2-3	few	TGTGCCAGCAGCCCGGACTTAGCGGGAGGTGGAACAGATACGCAGTATTTT	CASSPDLAGGGTDTQYF
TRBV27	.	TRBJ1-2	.	TGTGCCAGCAGTTTATCGGGCGGGACCCTAGATGGCTACACCTTC	CASSLSGGTLDGYTF
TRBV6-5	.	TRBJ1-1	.	TGTGCCAGCAATACACAGGAGGCGCTGAACACTGAAGCTTTCTTT	CASNTQEALNTEAFF
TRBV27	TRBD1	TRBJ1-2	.	TGTGCCAGCAGTTCCCGACAGGGAGGGATATCTAACTATGGCTACACCTTC	CASSSRQGGISNYGYTF
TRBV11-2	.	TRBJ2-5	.	TGTGCCAGCAGCTCAGAAGGGGGGACCCAGTACTTC	CASSSEGGTQYF
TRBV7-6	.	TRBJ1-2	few	TGTGCCAGCAGCTTAGGGGGGCCAGTTAACTATGGCTACACCTTC	CASSLGGPVNYGYTF
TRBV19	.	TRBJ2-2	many	TGTGCCACAAAGGGGGGTGGCGACACCGGGGAGCTGTTTTTT	CATKGGGDTGELFF
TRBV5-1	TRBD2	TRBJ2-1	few	TGCGCCAGCAGCTCGGGACTAGCGGACAATGAGCAGTTCTTC	CASSSGLADNEQFF
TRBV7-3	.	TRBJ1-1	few	TGTGCCAGCAGCTTAGCCCGGGGCATGAACACTGAAGCTTTCTTT	CASSLARGMNTEAFF
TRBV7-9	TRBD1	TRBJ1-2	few	TGTGCCAGCAGCTTAGGGACAGGGGGCTATGGCTACACCTTC	CASSLGTGGYGYTF
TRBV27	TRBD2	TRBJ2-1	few	TGTGCCAGCAGTCTAGGTCCTAGCGGGAACAATGAGCAGTTCTTC	CASSLGPSGNNEQFF
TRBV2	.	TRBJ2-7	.	TGTGCCAGCCGGGGGCCGGGACATTACTTC	CASRGPGHYF
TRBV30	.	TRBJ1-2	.	TGTGCCTGGAGTGACCTTCCGACCAACTATGGCTACACCTTC	CAWSDLPTNYGYTF
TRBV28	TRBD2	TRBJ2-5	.	TGTGCCAGCAGCTCCCACCCAGCGGGGCAAGAGACCAAGTACTTC	CASSSHPAGQETKYF
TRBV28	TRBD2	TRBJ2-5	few	TGTGCCAGCAGTCTCGAGGGAGCGGGAAAACAAGAGACCCAGTACTTC	CASSLEGAGKQETQYF
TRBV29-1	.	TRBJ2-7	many	TGCAGCGTCGTTCCGGTAGCCTACGAGCAGTACTTC	CSVVPVAYEQYF
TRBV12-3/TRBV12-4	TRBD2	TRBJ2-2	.	TGTGCCAGCAGCCCTTGGACTAGCGGGAGAGCCGGGGAGCTGTTTTTT	CASSPWTSGRAGELFF
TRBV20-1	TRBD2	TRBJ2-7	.	TGCAGTGCTAGATCCACTAGCGGTCCATTTTACGAGCAGTACTTC	CSARSTSGPFYEQYF